The 31 T cell receptor beta chains below were found in one sample sequenced in a study of blood T cell repertoires in COVID-19. Assay used: immunoSEQ multiplex PCR; TCRdb lists only in-frame clones, some missing. The table lists 350,000 to 400,000 clones, roughly nine tenths of them singletons. Material: PBMCs or T cells enriched from blood (not recorded which). Every receptor here comes from a middle-aged woman who had been exposed to COVID-19.

This clone was counted a single time. This rearrangement joins TRBV4-1 to TRBJ1-5; D remains unclear. CDR1 and CDR2 from the germline V gene are MGHRA and YSYEKL. V dropped 1 base and J dropped 0 bases, with 7 bases sitting between them. The CDR3 consists of 15 residues. CDR3 in amino acids: CASSQGLFSNQPQHF. CDR3 nucleotides: TGCGCCAGCAGCCAAGGGCTGTTTAGCAATCAGCCCCAGCATTTT.

This chain uses TRBV15 with TRBJ1-5; 9 bases line up with TRBD1. Trimming cost V 0 bases and J 4 bases; bases outside gene matches: 7. CDR3 size: 17 residues. CDR1 and CDR2 from the germline V gene are LNHNV and YYDKDF (reference sequence). The CDR3 protein is CATSRDPGQGFNQPQHF. CDR3 DNA: TGTGCCACCAGCAGAGACCCGGGACAGGGCTTTAATCAGCCCCAGCATTTT.

The chain joins TRBV7-5 to TRBJ1-5; the D call in the table, TRBD1, was not verified against the DNA. TRBV7-5 is annotated as a pseudogene. The CDR3 has 17 residues. The CDR3 region is CVRSLGPGQGIGQPQHF. The CDR3 nucleotides read TGTGTCAGAAGCTTAGGACCGGGACAGGGCATTGGTCAGCCCCAGCATTTT.

V gene TRBV12-5 combines with J gene TRBJ1-6; unclear D gene. The germline gives CDR1 LGHNT, CDR2 FRNRAP. This CDR3 is 13 amino acids long. Trimming stripped 1 base from V and 7 bases from J, with 5 bases between. The chain's CDR3 is CASGLGRNSPLHF. CDR3 nucleotides: TGTGCTAGTGGTTTGGGGAGAAATTCACCCCTCCACTTT.

The V gene is TRBV7-2, the J gene TRBJ2-7; no clear D gene. With 5 bases removed from V and 0 bases from J, the gap between germline ends came to 11 bases. The CDR3 is 14 residues long. Per the germline V gene, CDR1 is SGHTA and CDR2 is FQGNSA. For the CDR3, the DNA is TGTGCCAGCAGCACACAGAAATACTCCTACGAGCAGTACTTC. It is translated as CASSTQKYSYEQYF.

J is TRBJ2-1 and V is TRBV11-2; tentative D call: TRBD2 (6 bases). CDR1 and CDR2 (germline): SGHAT, FQNNGV. The CDR3 loop spans 15 amino acids. The V and J ends lost 3 bases and 4 bases respectively, with 13 bases between them. In nucleotides, the CDR3 is TGTGCCAGCAGCTTGATTAGCGGTGGGTACAATGAGCAGTTCTTC. It encodes CASSLISGGYNEQFF.

V usage is TRBV27 and J usage is TRBJ1-6; possibly TRBD1 for D (6 bases). The CDR3 has 13 residues. Germline V lookup: CDR1 MNHEY, CDR2 SMNVEV (reference sequence). V was shortened by 4 bases and J by 9 bases, with 10 bases between the two germline ends. The CDR3 loop is CASSWDILSPLHF. CDR3 nucleotide sequence: TGTGCCAGCAGTTGGGACATTCTTTCACCCCTCCACTTT.

This clone was seen just once. This chain links TRBV30 with TRBJ1-6; TRBD1 is a possible D gene (5 bases). V was shortened by 5 bases and J by 7 bases, with 12 bases between the two germline ends. This CDR3 has 13 amino acids. Germline V gives CDR1 GTSNPN, CDR2 SVGIG (reference sequence). CDR3 loop: CAWGRAGNSPLHF. CDR3 sequence (DNA): TGTGCCTGGGGACGGGCAGGGAATTCACCCCTCCACTTT. Full variable domain (outside the CDR3, taken from reference TRBV30 and TRBJ1-6): SQTIHQWPATLVQPVGSPLSLECTVEGTSNPNLYWYRQAAGRGLQLLFYSVGIGQISSEVPQNLSASRPQDRQFILSSKKLLLSDSGFYLCAWGRAGNSPLHFGNGTRLTVT.

The V gene is TRBV6-5, the J gene TRBJ1-3; no reliable D call. Germline-derived CDR1 and CDR2 are MNHEY and SVGAGI. The ends were cut back, 2 bases at V and 1 base at J, with 12 bases in the middle. The CDR3 runs 16 residues. The CDR3 DNA sequence: TGTGCCAGCAGTTACGCCCCGAGTGGTTCTGGAAACACCATATATTTT. Translation: CASSYAPSGSGNTIYF.

The V gene is TRBV19, the J gene TRBJ1-5; 8 bases agree with TRBD1. The CDR3 runs to 15 residues. After removal of 9 bases from V and 4 bases from J, the junction contained 11 bases not matched to a gene. The germline CDR1 and CDR2 sequences are LNHDA and SQIVND (reference sequence). Here the CDR3 reads CASETGTGANQPQHF. Here the CDR3 DNA reads TGTGCCAGCGAAACCGGGACAGGCGCTAATCAGCCCCAGCATTTT.

V and J are TRBV7-2 and TRBJ1-5; 8 bases line up with TRBD1. Germline V gene lookup returns CDR1 SGHTA and CDR2 FQGNSA. After removal of 2 bases from V and 10 bases from J, the junction contained 4 bases not matched to a gene. This CDR3 is 13 amino acids long. The CDR3 nucleotides read TGTGCCAGCAGCTTAAGCACAGGGGGACCCCAGCATTTT. Protein sequence: CASSLSTGGPQHF.

The chain uses TRBV15 and TRBJ1-3; D is undetermined. CDR1 is LNHNV, CDR2 YYDKDF, per germline (reference sequence). The CDR3 consists of 14 residues. V gave up 0 bases and J gave up 8 bases, with 11 bases separating them. The CDR3 region is CATSRDLATDTIYF. Here the CDR3 DNA reads TGTGCCACCAGCAGAGATCTAGCGACGGACACCATATATTTT. The full variable domain, its missing parts supplied by reference TRBV15 and TRBJ1-3, is DAMVIQNPRYQVTQFGKPVTLSCSQTLNHNVMYWYQQKSSQAPKLLFHYYDKDFNNEADTPDNFQSRRPNTSFCFLDIRSPGLGDTAMYLCATSRDLATDTIYFGEGSWLTVV.

The J gene is TRBJ2-3, the V gene TRBV19; the match to TRBD2 covers 13 bases. CDR3 length: 18 amino acids. V gave up 6 bases and J gave up 0 bases; unmatched junction bases: 9. CDR1 is LNHDA, CDR2 SQIVND, per germline (reference sequence). In DNA, the CDR3 is TGTGCCAGTAGCAAACTAGCGGGGGGGCGGCCCAGCACAGATACGCAGTATTTT. As protein: CASSKLAGGRPSTDTQYF.

This chain connects TRBV5-1 to TRBJ1-4, with 8 bases aligning to TRBD1. Trimming at V came to 0 bases and at J to 5 bases, leaving 3 bases not matched to a gene. In germline, CDR1 is SGHRS, CDR2 YFSETQ. The CDR3 is 15 amino acids. In nucleotides, the CDR3 is TGCGCCAGCAGCTTGGTAGGGACAGGCAATGAAAAACTGTTTTTT. Translating it yields CASSLVGTGNEKLFF.

J is TRBJ2-7 and V is TRBV11-3; D gene unclear. CDR1 and CDR2 from the germline V gene are SGHNT and YENEEA. There are 13 residues in the CDR3. V lost 4 bases and J lost 2, with 9 bases in between. The CDR3 sequence is CASSSRETYEQYF. The DNA of the CDR3 is TGTGCCAGCAGCTCTCGAGAGACCTACGAGCAGTACTTC.

The chain joins TRBV2 to TRBJ1-2, with unresolved D. V was clipped by 6 bases and J by 4 bases, with 18 bases between them. This CDR3 spans 15 amino acids. Germline loops: CDR1 SNHLY, CDR2 FYNNEI. Here the CDR3 DNA reads TGTGCCAGCAGATTAAGCGACGGAGGAGCCTATGGCTACACCTTC. Amino acid sequence: CASRLSDGGAYGYTF.

The rearrangement links TRBV30 to TRBJ1-1; 7 bases fit TRBD1. The CDR3 is 14 residues long. Germline V gene sequence: CDR1 GTSNPN, CDR2 SVGIG (reference sequence). V was clipped by 2 bases and J by 4 bases; unmatched bases: 7. The CDR3 coding sequence is TGTGCCTGGAGTCTTACAGGGGCGATCACTGAAGCTTTCTTT. Protein product: CAWSLTGAITEAFF. Based on the CDR3 plus reference TRBV30 and TRBJ1-1, the full variable domain is SQTIHQWPATLVQPVGSPLSLECTVEGTSNPNLYWYRQAAGRGLQLLFYSVGIGQISSEVPQNLSASRPQDRQFILSSKKLLLSDSGFYLCAWSLTGAITEAFFGQGTRLTVV.

The chain combines TRBV20-1 with TRBJ1-5; D is undetermined. The CDR3 loop spans 13 amino acids. Germline V CDR1 and CDR2: DFQATT, SNEGSKA (reference sequence). Trimming pared 3 bases from V and 4 bases from J, leaving 10 bases between. The CDR3 region has the DNA TGCAGTGCTAGTTCGAGGGAGAATCAGCCCCAGCATTTT. This translates into CSASSRENQPQHF.

The rearrangement joins TRBV7-9 to TRBJ2-2; the match to TRBD2 covers 7 bases. This CDR3 has 16 residues. The germline V gene has CDR1 SEHNR and CDR2 FQNEAQ (reference sequence). Trimming took 5 bases from V and 1 from J; bases not matched to a gene: 7. The CDR3 region has the DNA TGTGCCAGCAGCCCCTTTGCGGGGGTGAACACCGGGGAGCTGTTTTTT. This translates into CASSPFAGVNTGELFF. The full variable domain, with the rest looked up from reference TRBV7-9 and TRBJ2-2, is DTGVSQNPRHKITKRGQNVTFRCDPISEHNRLYWYRQTLGQGPEFLTYFQNEAQLEKSRLLSDRFSAERPKGSFSTLEIQRTEQGDSAMYLCASSPFAGVNTGELFFGEGSRLTVL.

The rearrangement links TRBV2 to TRBJ2-3; the D is unclear. This CDR3 is 15 amino acids long. Per the germline V gene, CDR1 is SNHLY and CDR2 is FYNNEI. V lost 4 bases and J 6 bases, leaving 17 bases between the germline ends. CDR3 DNA sequence: TGTGCCAGCAGTGGAACGGATCCTAGACGGGATACGCAGTATTTT. Its translation is CASSGTDPRRDTQYF.

This chain uses TRBV7-9 with TRBJ1-1, with TRBD1 as a possible D gene (6 bases). V gave up 4 bases and J gave up 9 bases, with 9 bases separating them. Looked up from germline, CDR1 is SEHNR and CDR2 is FQNEAQ (reference sequence). The CDR3 has 11 amino acids. CDR3 nucleotides: TGTGCCAGCAGCTCACAGGGAAAAGCTTTCTTT. Protein product: CASSSQGKAFF.

This chain connects TRBV9 to TRBJ2-1, with TRBD1 as a possible D gene (6 bases). The CDR3 length is 18 residues. V lost 3 bases and J 0 bases, leaving 19 bases between the germline ends. Germline V CDR1 and CDR2: SGDLS, YYNGEE. The CDR3 region is CASSAPRDTVSSYNEQFF. The CDR3 nucleotides are TGTGCCAGCAGCGCCCCTCGGGACACCGTAAGCTCCTACAATGAGCAGTTCTTC.

The chain links TRBV30 to TRBJ2-7; 8 bases align to TRBD2. Germline V gene sequence: CDR1 GTSNPN, CDR2 SVGIG (reference sequence). Trimming cost V 5 bases and J 1 base; bases outside gene matches: 13. This CDR3 is 16 amino acids long. In nucleotides, the CDR3 is TGTGCCTGGGACCCCTCGAGGACGGGGGGGTCCTACGAGCAGTACTTC. Encoded protein: CAWDPSRTGGSYEQYF.

The chain uses TRBV12-3 or TRBV12-4 and TRBJ2-7; 9 nucleotides agree with TRBD1. The CDR3 is made up of 13 amino acids. V was clipped by 6 bases and J by 6 bases; unmatched bases: 6. The CDR3 spells CASRWDRATEQYF. CDR3 bases: TGTGCCAGCAGATGGGACAGGGCTACCGAGCAGTACTTC.

CDR3 sequence (DNA): TGTGCCAGCAGTCACACGTCTAACTATGGCTACACCTTC. Translated: CASSHTSNYGYTF. V and J are TRBV12-3 or TRBV12-4 and TRBJ1-2; D ambiguous. Trimming took off 5 bases at V and 0 bases at J, with 7 bases between the two ends. There are 13 residues in the CDR3.

The J gene is TRBJ2-2, the V gene TRBV10-3; D not certain. V was trimmed by 2 bases and J by 1 base, leaving 5 bases between them. CDR3 length: 14 amino acids. The germline V gene has CDR1 ENHRY and CDR2 SYGVKD. CDR3 bases: TGTGCCATCAGTGAGCCCCAGAACACCGGGGAGCTGTTTTTT. It specifies CAISEPQNTGELFF.

This clone was detected once. The J gene is TRBJ1-3, the V gene TRBV28; no clear D gene. In germline, CDR1 is MDHEN, CDR2 SYDVKM. The CDR3 spans 13 residues. The V and J ends lost 5 bases and 4 bases respectively, with 9 bases between them. The CDR3 sequence: CASSLKRGNTIYF. The CDR3 bases are TGTGCCAGCAGTCTTAAGAGGGGAAACACCATATATTTT. The full variable domain, with the rest looked up from reference TRBV28 and TRBJ1-3, is DVKVTQSSRYLVKRTGEKVFLECVQDMDHENMFWYRQDPGLGLRLIYFSYDVKMKEKGDIPEGYSVSREKKERFSLILESASTNQTSMYLCASSLKRGNTIYFGEGSWLTVV.

The table lists this clone with a few counts. V and J are TRBV6-4 and TRBJ2-2; a weak D match, TRBD2 (6 bases). Deletions cut 4 bases from V and 3 bases from J, with 6 bases between. Germline values: CDR1 MRHNA, CDR2 SNTAGT. CDR3 length: 13 residues. CDR3 DNA: TGTGCCAGCAGTGGGGGGGACACCGGGGAGCTGTTTTTT. Translation gives CASSGGDTGELFF.

V and J are TRBV4-1 and TRBJ1-3; 11 nucleotides match TRBD1. The CDR3 runs 15 residues. Germline trimming cut 4 bases from V and 8 bases from J; bases unmatched to any gene: 7. CDR1 is MGHRA and CDR2 is YSYEKL in the germline V gene. CDR3 residues: CASSPAGTGGDTIYF. The CDR3 bases are TGCGCCAGCAGCCCGGCCGGGACAGGGGGAGACACCATATATTTT.

The rearrangement uses TRBV19 and TRBJ1-5; tentatively, D is TRBD1 (6 bases). This CDR3 contains 14 residues. V lost 5 bases, J lost 4 bases, and 12 bases lay in between. In germline, CDR1 is LNHDA, CDR2 SQIVND (reference sequence). CDR3 DNA: TGTGCCAGTAGTGCTACCCAGGGGAATCAGCCCCAGCATTTT. It is translated as CASSATQGNQPQHF.

The genes are TRBV7-8 and TRBJ2-1; 11 bases are shared with TRBD1. This CDR3 is 16 amino acids long. V lost 5 bases and J lost 7; bases outside the gene matches: 10. From germline, CDR1 is SGHVS and CDR2 FQNEAQ. CDR3 residues: CASSPRGTGGLNEQFF. The CDR3 nucleotides are TGTGCCAGCAGCCCCCGAGGGACAGGGGGATTAAATGAGCAGTTCTTC.